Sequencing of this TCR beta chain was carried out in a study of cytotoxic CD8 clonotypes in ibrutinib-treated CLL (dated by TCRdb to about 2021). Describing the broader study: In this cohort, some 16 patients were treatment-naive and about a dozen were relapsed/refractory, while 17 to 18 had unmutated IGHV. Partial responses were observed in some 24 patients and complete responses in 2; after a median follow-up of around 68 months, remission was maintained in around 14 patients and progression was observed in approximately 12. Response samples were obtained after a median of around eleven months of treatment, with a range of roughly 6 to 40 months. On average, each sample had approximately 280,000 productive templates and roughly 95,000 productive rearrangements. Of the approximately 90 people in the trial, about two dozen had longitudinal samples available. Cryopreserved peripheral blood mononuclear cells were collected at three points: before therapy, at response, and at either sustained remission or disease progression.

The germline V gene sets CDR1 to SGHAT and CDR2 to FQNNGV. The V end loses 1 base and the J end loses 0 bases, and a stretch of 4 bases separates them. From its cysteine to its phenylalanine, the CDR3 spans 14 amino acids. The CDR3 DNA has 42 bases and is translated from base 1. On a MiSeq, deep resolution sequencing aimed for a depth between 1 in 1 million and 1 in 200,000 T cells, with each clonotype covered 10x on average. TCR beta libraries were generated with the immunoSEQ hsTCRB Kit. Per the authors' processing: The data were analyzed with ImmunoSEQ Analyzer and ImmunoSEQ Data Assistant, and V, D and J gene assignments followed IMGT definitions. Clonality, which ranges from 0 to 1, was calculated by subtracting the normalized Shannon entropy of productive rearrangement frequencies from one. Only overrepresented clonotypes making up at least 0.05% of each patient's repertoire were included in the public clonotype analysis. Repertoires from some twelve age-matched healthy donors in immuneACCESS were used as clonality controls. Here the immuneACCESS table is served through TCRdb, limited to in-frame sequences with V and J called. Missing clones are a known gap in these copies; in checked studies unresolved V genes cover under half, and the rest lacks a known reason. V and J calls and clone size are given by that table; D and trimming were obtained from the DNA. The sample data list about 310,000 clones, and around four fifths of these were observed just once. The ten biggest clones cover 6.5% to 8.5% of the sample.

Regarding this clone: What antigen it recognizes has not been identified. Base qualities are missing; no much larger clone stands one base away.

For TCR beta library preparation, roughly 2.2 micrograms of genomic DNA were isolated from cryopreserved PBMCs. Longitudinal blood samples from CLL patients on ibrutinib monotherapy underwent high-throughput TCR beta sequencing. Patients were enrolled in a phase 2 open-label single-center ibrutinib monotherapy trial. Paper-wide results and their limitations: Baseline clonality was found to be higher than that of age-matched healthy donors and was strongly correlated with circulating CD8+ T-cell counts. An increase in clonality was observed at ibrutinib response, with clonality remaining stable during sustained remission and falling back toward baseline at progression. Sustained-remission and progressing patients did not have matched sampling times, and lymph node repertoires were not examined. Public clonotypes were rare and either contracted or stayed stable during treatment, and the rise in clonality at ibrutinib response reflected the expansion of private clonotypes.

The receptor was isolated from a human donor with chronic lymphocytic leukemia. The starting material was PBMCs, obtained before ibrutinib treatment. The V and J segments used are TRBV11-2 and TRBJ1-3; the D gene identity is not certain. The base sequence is TGTGCCAGCAGCTTAGCAACCTCTGGAAACACCATATATTTT. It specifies CASSLATSGNTIYF.